Sequencing of this T cell receptor beta chain was carried out in a study of shared clonotypes between healthy human individuals. Regarding the study as a whole: Some naive CD4 clonotypes, around 4.9%, turned up in common across four donors.

CDR3 length: 14 residues. Germline V CDR1 and CDR2: SGHRS, YFSETQ. Trimming took off 5 bases at V and 2 bases at J, with 12 bases between the two ends. Naive CD8 cells lacked CD45RO, underwent positive selection for CCR7 and left out terminally differentiated effector memory CD45RA+ cells. Deep-level settings were used for running the assay. Method: immunoSEQ multiplex PCR; TCRdb's copy keeps in-frame clones and lacks some. This sample yields around 2.1 million clones, of which about 92% are seen a single time; 1.7% belongs to the top ten. Remarks on this clone: Its target is unknown.

The sequenced sample was naive CD8+ T cells from PBMCs. This rearrangement joins TRBV5-1 to TRBJ2-3; no clear D. The TCR sequence derives from a man aged 18 to 30 in good health. Some clones in this sample may be carry-over from other donors' samples. CDR3 nucleotides: TGCGCCAGCAGTGAGGATCTCGACACAGATACGCAGTATTTT. Amino acid sequence: CASSEDLDTDTQYF.